This T cell receptor (beta chain) was captured by sequencing in a study of beta chain features in type 1 diabetes. General study points: Researchers cautioned that cDNA sequencing could over-represent cells with high TCR expression. Amplification by PCR could prefer shorter templates, with the same effect in patients and controls.

Germline V gene lookup returns CDR1 SSHAT and CDR2 FNYEAQ (reference sequence). The CDR3 has 16 residues. This clone was detected only once. Antigen: not known. One end of the junction fails to match germline, which may point to a read error. cDNA synthesis used the whole RNA isolate, giving expressed TCRB sequences. Measured with immunoSEQ multiplex PCR; TCRdb has only the in-frame clones, and not every one. The table lists 90,000 to 110,000 clones, approximately 37% of them singletons, with roughly 0.07% in the top ten. In all sorted populations, purity surpassed 95%. Sequenced input: stem cell memory CD4+ T cells from blood. The receptor was derived from a woman under 30 in good health. The rearrangement links TRBV7-7 to TRBJ1-3; possible D gene TRBD1, 6 bases. This chain's CDR3 is CASSPGTPKTGNTIYF. Here the CDR3 DNA reads TGTGCTAGCAGCCCCGGGACACCCAAAACTGGAAACACCATATATTTT.